The 8 T cell receptor beta chains in this list originate from one sample, sequenced in a study of beta chain features in type 1 diabetes. All of the isolated RNA was reverse transcribed, so expressed TCRB transcripts were sequenced. Repertoires were generated with immunoSEQ multiplex PCR, while TCRdb's copy carries only in-frame clones and drops some. The sample contains around 400,000 clones, around 12% of which appear only once. Sequenced: naive CD4+ T cells from blood. The receptors here all came from a man between 18 and 35 years old in good health.

In its sample, this clone was seen a few times. The chain employs TRBV9 and TRBJ1-2; D remains ambiguous. The ends were cut back, 0 bases at V and 8 bases at J, with 20 bases in the middle. CDR3 length equals 16 residues. Germline V gene sequence: CDR1 SGDLS, CDR2 YYNGEE. This CDR3 is CASSVDDGWTLYGYTF. For the CDR3, the DNA is TGTGCCAGCAGCGTAGACGACGGATGGACTCTATACGGCTACACCTTC.

This clone was counted only a few times. V and J are TRBV6-5 and TRBJ1-6; D is undetermined. V was shortened by 4 bases and J by 7 bases, with 11 bases between the two germline ends. Germline V CDR1 and CDR2: MNHEY, SVGAGI. The CDR3 covers 14 residues. The CDR3 sequence: CASSSLRTNSPLHF. The DNA for the CDR3 is TGTGCCAGCAGTTCGCTACGCACGAATTCACCCCTCCACTTT.

The chain links TRBV15 to TRBJ1-4; maybe TRBD1 (6 bases). Trimming cost V 2 bases and J 8 bases, with 18 bases left between them. CDR3 length equals 16 residues. Germline loops: CDR1 LNHNV, CDR2 YYDKDF (reference sequence). CDR3 DNA: TGTGCCACCAGCAGACCCCTGGGGGGGCGTGCGGAAAAACTGTTTTTT. It encodes CATSRPLGGRAEKLFF. Together with reference TRBV15 and TRBJ1-4, the CDR3 gives the full variable domain: DAMVIQNPRYQVTQFGKPVTLSCSQTLNHNVMYWYQQKSSQAPKLLFHYYDKDFNNEADTPDNFQSRRPNTSFCFLDIRSPGLGDTAMYLCATSRPLGGRAEKLFFGSGTQLSVL.

This clone was picked up a small number of times. The rearrangement links TRBV28 to TRBJ2-5, with TRBD2 matching over 8 bases. Trimming removed 5 bases from V and 4 bases from J; junction bases left unmatched: 18. The CDR3 covers 18 residues. Germline loops: CDR1 MDHEN, CDR2 SYDVKM. The CDR3 is CASSPTPPAGAVGETQYF. The CDR3 DNA is TGTGCCAGCAGTCCGACCCCCCCAGCGGGAGCTGTGGGAGAGACCCAGTACTTC.

The chain uses TRBV6-5 and TRBJ1-4; TRBD1 is a possible D gene (6 bases). Germline V gene lookup returns CDR1 MNHEY and CDR2 SVGAGI. V was trimmed by 6 bases and J by 8 bases, leaving 16 bases between them. This CDR3 is 14 amino acids long. The CDR3 nucleotides are TGTGCCAGCAGCCCCGGGAGGGGGGACGAAAAACTGTTTTTT. Its translation is CASSPGRGDEKLFF.

V gene TRBV28 combines with J gene TRBJ1-5; D possibly corresponds to TRBD1 (5 bases). The CDR3 runs to 16 residues. CDR1 and CDR2 (germline): MDHEN, SYDVKM. With 5 bases removed from V and 1 base from J, the gap between germline ends came to 15 bases. The CDR3 reads CASSQWGGTSNQPQHF. CDR3 DNA sequence: TGTGCCAGCAGTCAATGGGGAGGGACGAGCAATCAGCCCCAGCATTTT.

This clone was seen just once. The chain joins TRBV6-6 to TRBJ2-2; 9 nucleotides match TRBD2. Germline V CDR1 and CDR2: MNHNY, SVGAGI (reference sequence). The V and J ends lost 6 bases and 6 bases, in that order; junction bases with no gene match: 11. There are 16 residues in the CDR3. The CDR3: CASSRSGTSFAGELFF. CDR3 coding DNA: TGTGCCAGCAGCCGATCCGGGACTAGCTTCGCCGGGGAGCTGTTTTTT.

This clone was counted a few times. The chain combines TRBV7-2 with TRBJ2-1, with 7 bases that match TRBD1. V lost 2 bases, J lost 9 bases, and 4 bases stayed unmatched. Germline CDR1 reads SGHTA; CDR2 reads FQGNSA. This CDR3 region has 13 residues. The CDR3: CASSLQGGLEQFF. CDR3 coding DNA: TGTGCCAGCAGCTTACAAGGGGGCCTTGAGCAGTTCTTC.